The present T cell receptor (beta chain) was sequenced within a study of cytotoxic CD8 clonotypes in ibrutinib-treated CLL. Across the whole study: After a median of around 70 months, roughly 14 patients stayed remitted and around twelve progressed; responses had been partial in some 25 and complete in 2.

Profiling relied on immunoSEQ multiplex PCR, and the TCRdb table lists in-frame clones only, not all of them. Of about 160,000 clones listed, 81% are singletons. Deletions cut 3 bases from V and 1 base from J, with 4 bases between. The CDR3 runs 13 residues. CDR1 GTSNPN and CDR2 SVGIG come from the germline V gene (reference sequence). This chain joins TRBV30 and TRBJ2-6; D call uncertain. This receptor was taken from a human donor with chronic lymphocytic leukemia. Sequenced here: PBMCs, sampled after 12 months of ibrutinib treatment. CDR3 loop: CAWSQSGANVLTF. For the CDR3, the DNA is TGTGCCTGGAGCCAGTCTGGGGCCAACGTCCTGACTTTC.